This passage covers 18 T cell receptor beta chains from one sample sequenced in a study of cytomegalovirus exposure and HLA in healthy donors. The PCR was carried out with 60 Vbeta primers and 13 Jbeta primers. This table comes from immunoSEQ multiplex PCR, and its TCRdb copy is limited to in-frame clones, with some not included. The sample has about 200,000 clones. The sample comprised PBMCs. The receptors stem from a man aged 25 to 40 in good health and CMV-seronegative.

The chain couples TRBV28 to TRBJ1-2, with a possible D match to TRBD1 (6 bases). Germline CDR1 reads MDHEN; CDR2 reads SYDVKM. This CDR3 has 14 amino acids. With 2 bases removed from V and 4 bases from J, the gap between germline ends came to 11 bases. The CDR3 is CASSLGGLTYGYTF. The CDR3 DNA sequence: TGTGCCAGCAGTTTAGGGGGCTTAACCTATGGCTACACCTTC.

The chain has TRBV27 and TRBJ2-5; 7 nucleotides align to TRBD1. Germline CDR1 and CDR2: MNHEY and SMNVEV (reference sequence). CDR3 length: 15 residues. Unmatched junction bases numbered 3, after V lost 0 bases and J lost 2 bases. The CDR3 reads CASSLSPGQQETQYF. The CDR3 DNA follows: TGTGCCAGCAGTTTATCGCCGGGACAGCAAGAGACCCAGTACTTC.

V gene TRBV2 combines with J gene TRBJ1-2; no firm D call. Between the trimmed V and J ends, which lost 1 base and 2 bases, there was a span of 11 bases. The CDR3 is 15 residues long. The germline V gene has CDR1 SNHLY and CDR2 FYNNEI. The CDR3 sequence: CASSEVGSPNYGYTF. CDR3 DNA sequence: TGTGCCAGCAGTGAAGTGGGCTCTCCCAACTATGGCTACACCTTC.

The CDR3 DNA reads TGTGCCTGGGGTCCCCAGGGAGAGACCCAGTACTTC. Translation: CAWGPQGETQYF. The chain employs TRBV30 and TRBJ2-5; tentatively, D is TRBD1 (5 bases). The length of the CDR3 is 12 residues. Germline V gene sequence: CDR1 GTSNPN, CDR2 SVGIG (reference sequence). Trimming stripped 5 bases from V and 4 bases from J, with 11 bases between.

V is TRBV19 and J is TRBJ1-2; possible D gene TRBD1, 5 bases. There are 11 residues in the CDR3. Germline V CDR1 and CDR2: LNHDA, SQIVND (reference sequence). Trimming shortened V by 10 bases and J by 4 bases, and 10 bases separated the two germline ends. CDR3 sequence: CATQGRYGYTF. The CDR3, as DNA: TGTGCCACCCAGGGTCGCTATGGCTACACCTTC.

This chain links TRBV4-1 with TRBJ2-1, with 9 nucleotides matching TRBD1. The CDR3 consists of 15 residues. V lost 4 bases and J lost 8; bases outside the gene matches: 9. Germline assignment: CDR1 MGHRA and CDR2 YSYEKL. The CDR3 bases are TGCGCCAGCAGCCGAGACAGGGGGGTAAGCGATGAGCAGTTCTTC. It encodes CASSRDRGVSDEQFF.

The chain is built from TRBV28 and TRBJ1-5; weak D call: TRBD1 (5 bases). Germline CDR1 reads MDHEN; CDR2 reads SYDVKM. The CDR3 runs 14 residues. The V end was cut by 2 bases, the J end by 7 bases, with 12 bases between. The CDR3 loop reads CASSLSGARQPQHF. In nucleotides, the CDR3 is TGTGCCAGCAGTTTAAGCGGGGCGAGGCAGCCCCAGCATTTT.

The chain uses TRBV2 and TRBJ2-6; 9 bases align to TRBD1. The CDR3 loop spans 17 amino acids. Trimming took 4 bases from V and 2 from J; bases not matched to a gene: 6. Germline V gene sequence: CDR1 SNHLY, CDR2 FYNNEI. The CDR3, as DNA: TGTGCCAGCAGTGCCGGGACAGGGATTGCTGGGGCCAACGTCCTGACTTTC. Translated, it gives CASSAGTGIAGANVLTF.

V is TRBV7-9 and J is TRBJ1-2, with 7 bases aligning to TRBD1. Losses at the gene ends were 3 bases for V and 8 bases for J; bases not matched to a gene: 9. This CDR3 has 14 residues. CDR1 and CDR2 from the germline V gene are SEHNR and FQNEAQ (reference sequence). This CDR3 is CASSFDRVGRGYTF. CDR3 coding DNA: TGTGCCAGCAGCTTTGACAGGGTAGGACGGGGCTACACCTTC.

CDR3 sequence (DNA): TGTGCCAGCAGCCCCGGACTAGCGGGAGGATGGGAGACCCAGTACTTC. Residues: CASSPGLAGGWETQYF. This chain uses TRBV5-6 with TRBJ2-5; TRBD2 aligns across 14 bases. J gave up 5 bases and V 4 bases, and 7 bases lay outside the gene matches. From germline, CDR1 is SGHDT and CDR2 YYEEEE. The CDR3 is 16 residues long.

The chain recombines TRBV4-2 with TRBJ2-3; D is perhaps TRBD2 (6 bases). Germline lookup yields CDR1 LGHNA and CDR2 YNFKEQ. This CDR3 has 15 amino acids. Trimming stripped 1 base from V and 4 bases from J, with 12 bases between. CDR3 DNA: TGTGCCAGCAGCCAAGGACTAGTCATCGCAGATACGCAGTATTTT. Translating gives CASSQGLVIADTQYF.

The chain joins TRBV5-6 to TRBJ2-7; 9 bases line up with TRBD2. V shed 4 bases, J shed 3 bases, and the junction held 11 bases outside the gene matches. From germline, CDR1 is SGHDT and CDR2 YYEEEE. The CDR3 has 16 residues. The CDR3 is CASSTLTSGIVYEQYF. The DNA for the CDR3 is TGTGCCAGCAGCACATTGACTAGCGGCATCGTCTACGAGCAGTACTTC. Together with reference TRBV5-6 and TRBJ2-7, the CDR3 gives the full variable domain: DAGVTQSPTHLIKTRGQQVTLRCSPKSGHDTVSWYQQALGQGPQFIFQYYEEEERQRGNFPDRFSGHQFPNYSSELNVNALLLGDSALYLCASSTLTSGIVYEQYFGPGTRLTVT.

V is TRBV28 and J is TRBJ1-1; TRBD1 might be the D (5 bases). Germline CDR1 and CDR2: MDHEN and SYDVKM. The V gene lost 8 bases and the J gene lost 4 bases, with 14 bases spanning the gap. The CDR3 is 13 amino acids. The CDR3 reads CASFPRVFTEAFF. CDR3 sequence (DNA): TGTGCCAGCTTTCCCAGGGTATTCACTGAAGCTTTCTTT.

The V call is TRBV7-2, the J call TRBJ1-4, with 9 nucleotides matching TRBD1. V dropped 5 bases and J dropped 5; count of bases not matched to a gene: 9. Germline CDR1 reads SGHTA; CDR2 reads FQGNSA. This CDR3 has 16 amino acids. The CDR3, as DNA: TGTGCCAGCAGCATCAACAAGGACAGGGGAAATGAAAAACTGTTTTTT. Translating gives CASSINKDRGNEKLFF. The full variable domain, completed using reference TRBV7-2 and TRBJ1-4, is GAGVSQSPSNKVTEKGKDVELRCDPISGHTALYWYRQSLGQGLEFLIYFQGNSAPDKSGLPSDRFSAERTGGSVSTLTIQRTQQEDSAVYLCASSINKDRGNEKLFFGSGTQLSVL.

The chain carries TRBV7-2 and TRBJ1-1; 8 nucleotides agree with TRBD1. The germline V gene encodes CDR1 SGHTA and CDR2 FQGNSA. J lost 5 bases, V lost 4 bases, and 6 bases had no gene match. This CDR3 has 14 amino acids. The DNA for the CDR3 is TGTGCCAGCAGCTCGCAGGGGGCGGGAACTGAAGCTTTCTTT. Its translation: CASSSQGAGTEAFF.

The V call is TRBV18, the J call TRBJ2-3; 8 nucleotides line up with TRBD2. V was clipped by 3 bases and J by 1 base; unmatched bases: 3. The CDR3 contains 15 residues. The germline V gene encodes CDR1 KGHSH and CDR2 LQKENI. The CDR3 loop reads CASSPSGGGTDTQYF. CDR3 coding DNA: TGTGCCAGCTCACCTTCGGGAGGGGGCACAGATACGCAGTATTTT.

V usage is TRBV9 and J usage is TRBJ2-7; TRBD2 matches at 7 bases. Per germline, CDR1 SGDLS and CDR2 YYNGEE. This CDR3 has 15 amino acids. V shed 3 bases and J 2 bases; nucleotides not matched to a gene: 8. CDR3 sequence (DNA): TGTGCCAGCAGCGCGGGGGGAGCAGTCCCCTACGAGCAGTACTTC. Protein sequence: CASSAGGAVPYEQYF. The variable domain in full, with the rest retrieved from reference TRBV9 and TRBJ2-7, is DSGVTQTPKHLITATGQRVTLRCSPRSGDLSVYWYQQSLDQGLQFLIQYYNGEERAKGNILERFSAQQFPDLHSELNLSSLELGDSALYFCASSAGGAVPYEQYFGPGTRLTVT.

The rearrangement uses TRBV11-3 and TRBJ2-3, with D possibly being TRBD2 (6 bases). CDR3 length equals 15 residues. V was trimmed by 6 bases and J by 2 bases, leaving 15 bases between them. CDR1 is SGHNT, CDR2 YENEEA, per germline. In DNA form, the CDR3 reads TGTGCCAGCAGTACCGGGAGCCCCTACACAGATACGCAGTATTTT. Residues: CASSTGSPYTDTQYF.